The rows below give T cell receptor beta chains drawn from one sample of a study of cytomegalovirus exposure and HLA in healthy donors. The protocol was immunoSEQ multiplex PCR, while the TCRdb copy is restricted to in-frame clones and leaves out a portion. The profile shows approximately 150,000 clones, 60% to 80% of them singletons. Specimen: PBMCs. These TCRs come from a male donor in good health and CMV-seronegative. Both conserved end residues are part of each CDR3. D genes are given only for firm matches. The size field is filled for only some rows; it gives once, few, many or a size class.

TRBJ1-2,.,TRBD1,TRBV28,CASSSGPGTGGENYGYTF,TGTGCCAGCAGTTCCGGTCCCGGGACAGGGGGCGAGAACTATGGCTACACCTTC
TRBJ2-3,few,.,TRBV5-1,CASSVGEVVDTQYF,TGCGCCAGCAGCGTGGGGGAGGTGGTAGATACGCAGTATTTT
TRBJ2-1,few,TRBD1,TRBV5-4,CASSRQGSDEQFF,TGTGCCAGCAGCCGACAGGGGTCGGATGAGCAGTTCTTC
TRBJ2-3,once,.,TRBV6-5,CARSLGLFTDTQYF,TGTGCCCGCAGTCTGGGACTGTTCACAGATACGCAGTATTTT
TRBJ2-5,.,.,TRBV27,CASSSFGAQETQYF,TGTGCCAGCAGTTCGTTTGGGGCCCAAGAGACCCAGTACTTC
TRBJ1-2,once,.,TRBV6-5,CASSYSNRVCGYTF,TGTGCCAGCAGTTACTCGAACAGGGTTTGCGGCTACACCTTC
TRBJ1-5,few,.,TRBV19,CASSTDRNQPQHF,TGTGCCAGTAGTACCGACAGGAATCAGCCCCAGCATTTT
TRBJ2-1,once,TRBD1,TRBV4-1,CASSQGTGMNEQFF,TGCGCCAGCAGCCAAGGGACAGGGATGAATGAGCAGTTCTTC
TRBJ2-3,.,TRBD2,TRBV5-1,CASSSGTSGGLTDTQYF,TGCGCCAGCAGCTCGGGGACTAGCGGGGGCCTCACAGATACGCAGTATTTT
TRBJ2-1,.,TRBD2,TRBV7-3,CASSVAGVGNEQFF,TGTGCCAGCAGCGTAGCGGGAGTCGGTAATGAGCAGTTCTTC
TRBJ1-6,few,.,TRBV7-2,CASTLPITYNSPLHF,TGTGCCAGCACCCTACCGATAACCTATAATTCACCCCTCCACTTT
TRBJ1-2,.,.,TRBV27,CASSLFSNYGYTF,TGTGCCAGCAGTTTATTCAGTAACTATGGCTACACCTTC
TRBJ2-7,.,.,TRBV5-1,CASSPQGSSYEQYF,TGCGCCAGCAGCCCCCAGGGGTCCTCCTACGAGCAGTACTTC
TRBJ1-2,.,.,TRBV20-1,CSARGDYGYTF,TGCAGTGCCCGGGGGGATTATGGCTACACCTTC
TRBJ2-7,.,.,TRBV7-8,CASSLPLSYEQYF,TGTGCCAGCAGCTTACCCCTGTCCTACGAGCAGTACTTC
TRBJ2-7,.,TRBD1,TRBV6-6,CASSYGRGLTYEQYF,TGTGCCAGCAGTTACGGCAGGGGGCTGACCTACGAGCAGTACTTC
TRBJ2-5,.,TRBD2,TRBV27,CASQAGDQETQYF,TGTGCCAGCCAAGCGGGAGACCAAGAGACCCAGTACTTC
TRBJ1-2,.,TRBD1,TRBV6-5,CASSFSGTGVPYGYTF,TGTGCCAGCAGTTTCTCCGGGACAGGGGTCCCCTATGGCTACACCTTC
TRBJ1-1,.,.,TRBV16,CASSVQNTEAFF,TGTGCCAGCAGCGTACAGAACACTGAAGCTTTCTTT
TRBJ1-5,.,.,TRBV5-6,CASSRGDQPQHF,TGTGCCAGCAGCAGGGGTGATCAGCCCCAGCATTTT
TRBJ2-7,.,.,TRBV6-6,CASSYSGLDYEQYF,TGTGCCAGCAGTTACTCGGGACTTGACTACGAGCAGTACTTC
TRBJ1-5,.,.,TRBV7-8,CASSTKLDSGSQPQHF,TGTGCCAGCAGCACGAAACTTGACAGCGGGAGTCAGCCCCAGCATTTT
TRBJ2-7,.,TRBD2,TRBV7-8,CASSSGLADYYEQYF,TGTGCCAGCAGCTCGGGACTAGCGGACTACTACGAGCAGTACTTC
TRBJ2-7,.,TRBD2,TRBV4-2,CASSPTTGGRRDYEQYF,TGTGCCAGCAGCCCAACAACCGGGGGGAGAAGGGACTACGAGCAGTACTTC
TRBJ1-2,.,.,TRBV28,CASSLIRGGYTF,TGTGCCAGCAGTTTGATCAGGGGTGGCTACACCTTC
TRBJ2-5,.,TRBD1,TRBV11-3,CASSRDRGQETQYF,TGTGCCAGCAGCCGGGACAGGGGGCAGGAGACCCAGTACTTC
TRBJ1-3,.,.,TRBV28,CASSRQDSGNTIYF,TGTGCCAGCAGTCGACAGGACTCTGGAAACACCATATATTTT
TRBJ2-1,.,TRBD2,TRBV19,CASTSLAERSYNEQFF,TGTGCCAGTACCTCACTAGCGGAACGCTCCTACAATGAGCAGTTCTTC
TRBJ2-7,.,TRBD2,TRBV6-6,CASTDTGTSARF,TGTGCCAGCACCGATACAGGGACTAGCGCGAGATTC
TRBJ2-5,once,TRBD2,TRBV15,CATSRPLAGGSQETQYF,TGTGCCACCAGCAGACCCCTAGCGGGCGGCTCCCAAGAGACCCAGTACTTC
TRBJ1-5,.,TRBD1,TRBV2,CASQGATGNQPQHF,TGTGCCAGCCAGGGGGCAACTGGCAATCAGCCCCAGCATTTT
TRBJ2-5,once,TRBD1,TRBV7-2,CASSLGTAQYF,TGTGCCAGCAGCCTCGGGACAGCCCAGTACTTC
TRBJ2-5,.,TRBD2,TRBV7-2,CASSYQPGGRETQYF,TGTGCCAGCAGCTACCAGCCGGGAGGTCGAGAGACCCAGTACTTC
TRBJ1-1,.,.,TRBV9,CASSVVGVNTEAFF,TGTGCCAGCAGCGTAGTAGGGGTGAACACTGAAGCTTTCTTT
TRBJ1-6,few,.,TRBV5-6,CASSPVNSPLHF,TGTGCCAGCAGCCCGGTTAATTCACCCCTCCACTTT
TRBJ1-2,.,.,TRBV27,CASSLKGSGYTF,TGTGCCAGCAGTTTAAAGGGGTCCGGCTACACCTTC
TRBJ1-1,.,.,TRBV5-1,CASSLTRQDTEAFF,TGCGCCAGCAGCTTGACCCGACAGGACACTGAAGCTTTCTTT